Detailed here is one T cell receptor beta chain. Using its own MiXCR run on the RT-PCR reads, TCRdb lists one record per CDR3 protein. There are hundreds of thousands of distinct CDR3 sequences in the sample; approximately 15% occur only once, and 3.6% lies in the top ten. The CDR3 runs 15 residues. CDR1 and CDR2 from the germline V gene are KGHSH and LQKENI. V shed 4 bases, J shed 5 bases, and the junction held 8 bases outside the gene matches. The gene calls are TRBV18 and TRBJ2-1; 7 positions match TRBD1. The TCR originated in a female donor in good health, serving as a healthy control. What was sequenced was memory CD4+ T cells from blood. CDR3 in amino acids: CASSLRQGQNNEQFF. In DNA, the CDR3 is TGTGCCAGCTCACTACGCCAGGGACAGAACAATGAGCAGTTCTTC.